One sample yielded the 27 T cell receptor beta chains listed below, sequenced in a study of shared clonotypes between healthy human individuals. The method was immunoSEQ multiplex PCR; TCRdb's version includes in-frame clones alone and lacks a portion of them. The sample has about 2.4 million clones, approximately 93% seen once. Sequencing used naive CD4+ T cells from PBMCs. Subset of the sample: CD45RA+ positively selected. These TCRs come from a man aged 18 to 30 in good health. Some clones in this sample may be carry-over from other donors' samples.

This sequence joins TRBV7-2 and TRBJ2-2; D gene ambiguous. The CDR3 is made up of 15 amino acids. Trimming pared 3 bases from V and 4 bases from J, leaving 12 bases between. Germline loops: CDR1 SGHTA, CDR2 FQGNSA. CDR3 in DNA: TGTGCCAGCAGCTTTAACCCGGGTAGCACCGGGGAGCTGTTTTTT. This translates into CASSFNPGSTGELFF.

The chain has TRBV18 and TRBJ2-4; 8 bases align to TRBD2. V shed 2 bases and J 15 bases; nucleotides not matched to a gene: 6. The CDR3 loop spans 12 amino acids. Germline V gene lookup returns CDR1 KGHSH and CDR2 LQKENI. As DNA, the CDR3 is TGTGCCAGCTCACCAATGGACGGGAGGGCGTACTTC. Its translation is CASSPMDGRAYF.

V and J are TRBV5-6 and TRBJ2-2; 9 nucleotides align to TRBD1. The germline V gene has CDR1 SGHDT and CDR2 YYEEEE. CDR3 length equals 16 residues. The V gene end was trimmed by 3 bases and the J gene end by 0 bases; junction bases not matched to a gene: 3. The CDR3 DNA sequence: TGTGCCAGCAGCTCCCGACAGGGGGCGAACACCGGGGAGCTGTTTTTT. Translated: CASSSRQGANTGELFF.

This rearrangement joins TRBV18 to TRBJ2-7; tentatively, D is TRBD1 or TRBD2 (5 bases each). V was cut by 4 bases and J by 4 bases, with 17 bases left in between. This CDR3 is built from 15 residues. Per germline, CDR1 KGHSH and CDR2 LQKENI. The CDR3 sequence: CASSLSDGAGYEQYF. DNA of the CDR3: TGTGCCAGCTCACTATCAGACGGGGCAGGGTACGAGCAGTACTTC.

CDR3 protein: CASSFIGLGGIQYF. The CDR3 nucleotides are TGTGCCAGCAGCTTTATCGGACTAGGCGGCATTCAGTACTTC. The genes are TRBV7-2 and TRBJ2-4, with TRBD2 matching over 7 bases. The ends lost 3 bases at V and 9 bases at J; junction bases unmatched: 8. Germline CDR1 and CDR2: SGHTA and FQGNSA. The CDR3 loop spans 14 amino acids. The whole variable domain, filled in from reference TRBV7-2 and TRBJ2-4, reads GAGVSQSPSNKVTEKGKDVELRCDPISGHTALYWYRQSLGQGLEFLIYFQGNSAPDKSGLPSDRFSAERTGGSVSTLTIQRTQQEDSAVYLCASSFIGLGGIQYFGAGTRLSVL.

The V call is TRBV5-1, the J call TRBJ2-2; D remains unclear. V was clipped by 3 bases and J by 1 base, with 13 bases between them. The CDR3 runs to 16 residues. The germline V gene encodes CDR1 SGHRS and CDR2 YFSETQ. CDR3 in amino acids: CASSWFGRKNTGELFF. CDR3 DNA sequence: TGCGCCAGCAGCTGGTTCGGACGGAAGAACACCGGGGAGCTGTTTTTT.

The chain is built from TRBV5-1 and TRBJ2-5; no definite D call. This CDR3 contains 15 residues. Trimming left V 3 bases short and J 1 base short, with 13 bases between. Germline CDR1 reads SGHRS; CDR2 reads YFSETQ. CDR3 amino acids: CASSSLPGLQETQYF. The CDR3 DNA reads TGCGCCAGCAGCTCGCTACCCGGGCTCCAAGAGACCCAGTACTTC.

The chain links TRBV2 to TRBJ2-7; 7 bases fit TRBD2. V lost 6 bases and J lost 0; bases outside the gene matches: 2. Germline V CDR1 and CDR2: SNHLY, FYNNEI. The CDR3 length is 13 residues. The CDR3 coding sequence is TGTGCCAGCAGAAGCGGGACCTCCTACGAGCAGTACTTC. This translates into CASRSGTSYEQYF.

The chain is built from TRBV18 and TRBJ1-2; D possibly corresponds to TRBD1 (5 bases). V lost 3 bases and J 7 bases, leaving 18 bases between the germline ends. Looked up from germline, CDR1 is KGHSH and CDR2 is LQKENI. The CDR3 runs to 15 residues. CDR3 sequence: CASSPSIGAIGGYTF. The DNA of the CDR3 is TGTGCCAGCTCACCCTCAATCGGGGCGATCGGTGGCTACACCTTC.

The chain is built from TRBV2 and TRBJ1-1, with D uncertain. This CDR3 is 14 amino acids long. CDR1 is SNHLY, CDR2 FYNNEI, per germline. Trimming left V 7 bases short and J 1 base short, with 13 bases between. The CDR3, as DNA: TGTGCCAGCATTTACCGGAGTAAGAACACTGAAGCTTTCTTT. Its protein product is CASIYRSKNTEAFF.

The rearrangement joins TRBV28 to TRBJ2-5; D unclear. CDR3 length: 12 residues. The V end lost 4 bases, the J end lost 3 bases, and 6 bases lay between the germline ends. The V gene's germline CDR1 is MDHEN and CDR2 SYDVKM. CDR3 sequence reads: CASSSPKETQYF. In DNA, the CDR3 is TGTGCCAGCAGTTCTCCAAAAGAGACCCAGTACTTC.

This chain joins TRBV27 and TRBJ2-5; the D gene is possibly TRBD1 (6 bases). Germline V gene data show CDR1 as MNHEY and CDR2 as SMNVEV (reference sequence). The CDR3 has 13 residues. V was clipped by 8 bases and J by 2 bases, with 12 bases between them. The CDR3 sequence: CASQSRGQETQYF. DNA for the CDR3: TGTGCCAGCCAAAGCAGGGGACAAGAGACCCAGTACTTC.

V gene TRBV28 combines with J gene TRBJ1-5; 8 bases match TRBD1. This CDR3 is built from 16 residues. V trimming: 8 bases; J trimming: 6 bases; junction bases outside the gene matches: 15. CDR1 and CDR2 (germline): MDHEN, SYDVKM. The CDR3 nucleotides are TGTGCCAGCGAAACCTGGACAGGGAATTTTAGTCAGCCCCAGCATTTT. Amino acid sequence: CASETWTGNFSQPQHF.

The chain recombines TRBV7-9 with TRBJ1-3, with D possibly matching TRBD1 (6 bases). This CDR3 has 15 amino acids. The V and J ends lost 4 bases and 2 bases respectively, with 12 bases between them. Looked up from germline, CDR1 is SEHNR and CDR2 is FQNEAQ (reference sequence). As DNA, the CDR3 is TGTGCCAGCAGCTCCAGGGGTTTTCCTGGAAACACCATATATTTT. Its protein is CASSSRGFPGNTIYF. The entire variable domain, with the rest obtained from reference TRBV7-9 and TRBJ1-3, is as follows: DTGVSQNPRHKITKRGQNVTFRCDPISEHNRLYWYRQTLGQGPEFLTYFQNEAQLEKSRLLSDRFSAERPKGSFSTLEIQRTEQGDSAMYLCASSSRGFPGNTIYFGEGSWLTVV.

The J gene is TRBJ2-5, the V gene TRBV2; TRBD1 matches at 7 bases. This CDR3 region has 11 residues. The germline V gene encodes CDR1 SNHLY and CDR2 FYNNEI. V trimming: 6 bases; J trimming: 5 bases; junction bases outside the gene matches: 0. CDR3 sequence: CASRDRETQYF. In nucleotides, the CDR3 is TGTGCCAGCAGGGACAGGGAGACCCAGTACTTC.

The chain carries TRBV14 and TRBJ2-7; either TRBD1 or TRBD2 may fit D (5 bases each). V was cut by 4 bases and J by 2 bases, with 15 bases left in between. Germline CDR1 reads SGHDN; CDR2 reads FVKESK. The CDR3 is 15 residues long. The chain's CDR3 is CASSPWDVPAYEQYF. DNA for the CDR3: TGTGCCAGCAGCCCGTGGGACGTACCCGCCTACGAGCAGTACTTC.

The genes are TRBV5-4 and TRBJ2-7; a possible D gene is TRBD2 (6 bases). Trimming took 10 bases from V and 0 from J, leaving 14 bases between them. This CDR3 is 13 amino acids long. Germline V lookup: CDR1 SGHNT, CDR2 YYREEE (reference sequence). Written as DNA, the CDR3 is TGTGCCGCGGCCCGGGGGAGCTCCTACGAGCAGTACTTC. Protein sequence: CAAARGSSYEQYF. Full variable domain (remainder filled in from reference TRBV5-4 and TRBJ2-7): ETGVTQSPTHLIKTRGQQVTLRCSSQSGHNTVSWYQQALGQGPQFIFQYYREEENGRGNFPPRFSGLQFPNYSSELNVNALELDDSALYLCAAARGSSYEQYFGPGTRLTVT.

The chain employs TRBV20-1 and TRBJ1-4; D ambiguous. The CDR3 length is 11 residues. V gave up 3 bases and J gave up 7 bases, with 6 bases separating them. CDR1 is DFQATT and CDR2 is SNEGSKA in the germline V gene (reference sequence). CDR3 DNA: TGCAGTGCTAGCAGGAGTGAAAAACTGTTTTTT. Its translation is CSASRSEKLFF.

The CDR3: CAIRGYRGTDTQYF. The CDR3 nucleotides read TGTGCCATCAGGGGATACAGGGGGACAGATACGCAGTATTTT. The chain has TRBV28 and TRBJ2-3; 8 nucleotides agree with TRBD1. The trim removed 10 bases at V and 3 bases at J, leaving 9 bases unmatched. The CDR3 consists of 14 residues. CDR1 is MDHEN and CDR2 is SYDVKM in the germline V gene.

The V and J genes are TRBV7-9 and TRBJ2-3; 8 bases align to TRBD2. After removal of 2 bases from V and 3 bases from J, the junction contained 7 bases not matched to a gene. The CDR3 totals 16 residues. Germline V gene lookup returns CDR1 SEHNR and CDR2 FQNEAQ (reference sequence). This CDR3 is CASSLLAGGRTDTQYF. As DNA, the CDR3 is TGTGCCAGCAGCTTATTGGCGGGGGGTAGAACAGATACGCAGTATTTT.

The V call is TRBV6-1, the J call TRBJ1-5; weak D call: TRBD1 (6 bases). The CDR3 covers 13 residues. Germline V gene data show CDR1 as MNHNS and CDR2 as SASEGT. V dropped 4 bases and J dropped 6 bases, with 10 bases sitting between them. CDR3 residues: CASSARGAQPQHF. The CDR3 nucleotides read TGTGCCAGCAGTGCCAGGGGCGCTCAGCCCCAGCATTTT.

The chain links TRBV28 to TRBJ1-2; 8 positions match TRBD1. The ends lost 6 bases at V and 4 bases at J; junction bases unmatched: 10. Germline V CDR1 and CDR2: MDHEN, SYDVKM. The CDR3 is 15 residues long. CDR3 nucleotide sequence: TGTGCCAGCAGCCCCGACAGGGGTCGTGGCTATGGCTACACCTTC. Protein product: CASSPDRGRGYGYTF.

This clone has a single count. The genes are TRBV11-2 and TRBJ2-2, with 8 bases identical to TRBD1. J gave up 4 bases and V 5 bases, and 9 bases lay outside the gene matches. Germline V gene lookup returns CDR1 SGHAT and CDR2 FQNNGV. This CDR3 comprises 16 residues. CDR3 in DNA: TGTGCCAGCAGCATGTTCGACAGGGGAGGCACCGGGGAGCTGTTTTTT. It yields the protein CASSMFDRGGTGELFF.

The CDR3: CASSQSAEILPTEAFF. DNA for the CDR3: TGCGCCAGCAGTCAATCGGCGGAGATTCTTCCCACTGAAGCTTTCTTT. V and J are TRBV23-1 and TRBJ1-1; D is ambiguous. TRBV23-1 has ORF status, its function being uncertain. This CDR3 spans 16 amino acids. Trimming left V 0 bases short and J 4 bases short, with 15 bases between.

The chain joins TRBV7-2 to TRBJ2-1; D gene unclear. The germline CDR1 and CDR2 sequences are SGHTA and FQGNSA. V shed 4 bases and J shed 4 bases, with 17 bases lying between them. CDR3 size: 16 residues. The CDR3 sequence: CASSSQRVHQYNEQFF. In DNA form, the CDR3 reads TGTGCCAGCAGCTCCCAACGGGTCCACCAATACAATGAGCAGTTCTTC.

The chain carries TRBV5-5 and TRBJ2-3, with D perhaps assigned TRBD1 or TRBD2 (5 bases each). The V gene's germline CDR1 is SGHKS and CDR2 YYEKEE (reference sequence). V lost 4 bases and J lost 2, with 8 bases in between. The CDR3 runs 13 residues. The CDR3 coding sequence is TGTGCCAGCAGCCTAGGGACCACAGATACGCAGTATTTT. Protein product: CASSLGTTDTQYF.

The chain is built from TRBV7-9 and TRBJ2-7; D is unresolved. The CDR3 spans 14 residues. The germline V gene encodes CDR1 SEHNR and CDR2 FQNEAQ (reference sequence). V was pared by 1 base and J by 3 bases, with 10 bases between. CDR3 bases: TGTGCCAGCAGCTTAGAAGGTGCCGGCTACGAGCAGTACTTC. The encoded protein is CASSLEGAGYEQYF.